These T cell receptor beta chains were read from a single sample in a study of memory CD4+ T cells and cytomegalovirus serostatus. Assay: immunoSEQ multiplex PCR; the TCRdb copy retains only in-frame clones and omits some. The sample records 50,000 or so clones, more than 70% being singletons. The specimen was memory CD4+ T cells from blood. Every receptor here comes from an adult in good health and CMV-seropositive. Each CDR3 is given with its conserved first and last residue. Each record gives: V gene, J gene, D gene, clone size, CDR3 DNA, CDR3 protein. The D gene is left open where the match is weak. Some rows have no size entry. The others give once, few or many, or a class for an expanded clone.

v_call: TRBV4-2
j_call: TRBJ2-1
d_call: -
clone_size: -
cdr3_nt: TGTGCCAGCAGCCCGACCCCCGGGGGCTCCTACAATGAGCAGTTCTTC
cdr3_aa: CASSPTPGGSYNEQFF

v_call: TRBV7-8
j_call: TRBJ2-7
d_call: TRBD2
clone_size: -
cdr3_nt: TGTGCCAGCAGCCGATCCGGGACTAGCGGGAGCTACGAGCAGTACTTC
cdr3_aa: CASSRSGTSGSYEQYF

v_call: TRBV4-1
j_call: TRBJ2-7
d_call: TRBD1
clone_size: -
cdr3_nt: TGCGCCAGCAGCCAAGAAACAGGGGTTCGTTACGAGCAGTACTTC
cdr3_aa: CASSQETGVRYEQYF

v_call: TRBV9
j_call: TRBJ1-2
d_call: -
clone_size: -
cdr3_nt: TGTGCCAGCAGCGTAACGGGGGCAGGTGGCTACACCTTC
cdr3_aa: CASSVTGAGGYTF

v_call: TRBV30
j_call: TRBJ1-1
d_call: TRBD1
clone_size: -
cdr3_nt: TGTGCCTGGAGTCTTACAGGGGCCGAAGCTTTCTTT
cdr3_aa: CAWSLTGAEAFF

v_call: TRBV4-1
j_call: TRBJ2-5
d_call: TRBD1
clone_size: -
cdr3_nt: TGCGCCAGCAGCCAACCGACAGGGCTAGAGACCCAGTACTTC
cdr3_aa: CASSQPTGLETQYF

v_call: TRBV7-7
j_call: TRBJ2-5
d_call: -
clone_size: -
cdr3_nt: TGTGCCAGCAGCTTTCCCGCATCGGAGACCCAGTACTTC
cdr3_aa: CASSFPASETQYF

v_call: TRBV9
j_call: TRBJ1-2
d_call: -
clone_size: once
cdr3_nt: TGTGCCAGCAGCGAATACAGGTTCGGCTACACCTTC
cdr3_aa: CASSEYRFGYTF

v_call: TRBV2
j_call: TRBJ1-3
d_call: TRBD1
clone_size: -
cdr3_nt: TGTGCCAGCAGTCCCGACAGGGATGGAAACACCATATATTTT
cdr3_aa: CASSPDRDGNTIYF

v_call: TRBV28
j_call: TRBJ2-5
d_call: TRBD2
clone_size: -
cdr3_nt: TGTGCCAGCAGCCCTGGACTAGCGGGAGCTGGAGAGACCCAGTACTTC
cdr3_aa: CASSPGLAGAGETQYF

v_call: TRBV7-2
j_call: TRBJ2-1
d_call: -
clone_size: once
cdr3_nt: TGTGCCAGCAGCTCCCCGGGCTGGAAGAATGAGCAGTTCTTC
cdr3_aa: CASSSPGWKNEQFF

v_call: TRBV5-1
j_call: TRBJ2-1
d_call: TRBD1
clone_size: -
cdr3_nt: TGCGCCACCCAACACTCCGGGACAGGGGTAAATGAGCAGTTCTTC
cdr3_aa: CATQHSGTGVNEQFF

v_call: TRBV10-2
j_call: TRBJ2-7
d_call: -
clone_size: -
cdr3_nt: TGCGCCAGCAGCGACCACGACGTGGGTGAGCAGTACTTC
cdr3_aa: CASSDHDVGEQYF

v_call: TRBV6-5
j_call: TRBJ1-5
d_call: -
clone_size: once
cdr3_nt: TGTGCCAGCAGGCCGGGAGGCAGCTACAATCAGCCCCAGCATTTT
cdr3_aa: CASRPGGSYNQPQHF

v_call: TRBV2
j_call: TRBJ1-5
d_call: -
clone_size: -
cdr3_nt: TGTGCCAGCGGGGATCTAGACAGTTATCAGCCCCAGCATTTT
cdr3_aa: CASGDLDSYQPQHF

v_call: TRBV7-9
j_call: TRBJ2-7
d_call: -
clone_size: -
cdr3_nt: TGTGCCAGCAGCCATCCGGGGTTCACCTACGAGCAGTACTTC
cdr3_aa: CASSHPGFTYEQYF

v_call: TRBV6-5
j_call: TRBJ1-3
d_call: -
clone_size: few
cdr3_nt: TGTGCCAGCAGTTACGGGATCCAGGGAAACACCATATATTTT
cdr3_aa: CASSYGIQGNTIYF

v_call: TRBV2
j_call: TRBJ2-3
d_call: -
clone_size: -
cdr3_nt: TGTGCCAGCAGTGAAAGAATGAGGGGTTTAGATACGCAGTATTTT
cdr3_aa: CASSERMRGLDTQYF

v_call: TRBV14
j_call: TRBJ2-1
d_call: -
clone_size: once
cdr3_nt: TGTGCCAGCAGCCCACAGGGAGCTTGGAGCAATGAGCAGTTCTTC
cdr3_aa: CASSPQGAWSNEQFF

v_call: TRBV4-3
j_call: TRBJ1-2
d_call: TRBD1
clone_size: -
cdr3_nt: TGCGCCAGCAGCCAAGCCTGGGGACAGGGGGGAACCTATGGCTACACCTTC
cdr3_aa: CASSQAWGQGGTYGYTF

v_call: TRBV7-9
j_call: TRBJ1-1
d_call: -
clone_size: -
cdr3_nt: TGTGCCAGCAGCGCAGACCAAGGGAGTGGAGCTGAAGCTTTCTTT
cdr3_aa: CASSADQGSGAEAFF

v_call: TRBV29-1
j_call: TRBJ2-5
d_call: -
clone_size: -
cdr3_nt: TGCAGCGTCTCTCCGGGCCAAGAGACCCAGTACTTC
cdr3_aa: CSVSPGQETQYF

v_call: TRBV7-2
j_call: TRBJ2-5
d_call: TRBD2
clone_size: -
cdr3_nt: TGTGCCAGCCACCTCAGCGGGGGGGCCGGAGAGACCCAGTACTTC
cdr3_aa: CASHLSGGAGETQYF

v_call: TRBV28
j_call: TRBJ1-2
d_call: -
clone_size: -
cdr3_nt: TGTGCCAGCACCCCCCGCGTATTCTATGGCTACACCTTC
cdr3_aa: CASTPRVFYGYTF

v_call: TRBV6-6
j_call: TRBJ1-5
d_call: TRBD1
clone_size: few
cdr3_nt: TGTGCCAGCATGGATGCAGGGGGTAATCAGCCCCAGCATTTT
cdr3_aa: CASMDAGGNQPQHF

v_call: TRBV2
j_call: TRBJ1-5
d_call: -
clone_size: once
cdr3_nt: TGTGCCAGCAGTGGGGATTCGGTAGGGTATAGCAATCAGCCCCAGCATTTT
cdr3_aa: CASSGDSVGYSNQPQHF

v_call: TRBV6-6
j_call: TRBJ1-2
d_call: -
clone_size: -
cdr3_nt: TGTGCCAGCAGTTCCGAGGGACGGACCAACTATGGCTACACCTTC
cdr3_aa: CASSSEGRTNYGYTF

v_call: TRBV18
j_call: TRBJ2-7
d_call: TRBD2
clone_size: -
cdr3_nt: TGTGCCAGCTCACCGGGGCGGGAGTCAAGGGACGAGCAGTACTTC
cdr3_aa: CASSPGRESRDEQYF

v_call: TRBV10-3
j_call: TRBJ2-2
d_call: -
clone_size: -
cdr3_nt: TGTGCCATCAGTGAGTCGGCGAGGGCCGGGGAGCTGTTTTTT
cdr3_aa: CAISESARAGELFF

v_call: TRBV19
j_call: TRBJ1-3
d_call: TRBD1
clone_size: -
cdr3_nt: TGTGCCGGAGGCGACAGGGGAGGAAACACCATATATTTT
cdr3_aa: CAGGDRGGNTIYF

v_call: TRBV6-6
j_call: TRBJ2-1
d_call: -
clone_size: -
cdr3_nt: TGTGCCAGCAGTTACTCACGGGGTAATGAGCAGTTCTTC
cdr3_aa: CASSYSRGNEQFF

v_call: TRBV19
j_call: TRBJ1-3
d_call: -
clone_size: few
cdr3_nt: TGTGCCAGTAGCCTCGGGAGCTCTGGAAACACCATATATTTT
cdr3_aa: CASSLGSSGNTIYF

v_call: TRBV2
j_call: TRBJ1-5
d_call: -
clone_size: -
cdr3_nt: TGTGCCAGCAGGGTTGGGGGGCCCAATCAGCCCCAGCATTTT
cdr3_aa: CASRVGGPNQPQHF

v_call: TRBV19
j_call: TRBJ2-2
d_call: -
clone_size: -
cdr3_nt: TGTGCCAGTAGTAATCTCCCCACCGGGGAGCTGTTTTTT
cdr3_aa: CASSNLPTGELFF

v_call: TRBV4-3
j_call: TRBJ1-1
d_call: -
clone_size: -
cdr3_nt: TGCGCCAGCAGCCACCCAGGGATCTCCGAAGCTTTCTTT
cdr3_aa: CASSHPGISEAFF

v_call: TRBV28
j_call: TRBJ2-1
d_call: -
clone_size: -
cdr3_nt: TGTGCCAGCAGCTCCGGTGAGTCGGTTTACAATGAGCAGTTCTTC
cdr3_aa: CASSSGESVYNEQFF

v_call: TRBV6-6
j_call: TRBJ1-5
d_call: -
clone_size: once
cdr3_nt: TGTGCCAGCAGTCTCGTGAATCAGCCCCAGCATTTT
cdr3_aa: CASSLVNQPQHF

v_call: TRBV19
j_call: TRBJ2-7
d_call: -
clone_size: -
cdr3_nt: TGTGCCAGCGATAAAGAGCATGAGCAGTACTTC
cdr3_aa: CASDKEHEQYF

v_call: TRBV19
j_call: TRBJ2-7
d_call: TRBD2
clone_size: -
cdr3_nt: TGTGCCACCACCGAAGCGGGGGGTCCCGAGCAGTACTTC
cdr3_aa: CATTEAGGPEQYF

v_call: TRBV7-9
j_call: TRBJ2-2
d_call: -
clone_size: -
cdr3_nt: TGTGCCAGCAGCCGCTTGGGGGCTCACACCGGGGAGCTGTTTTTT
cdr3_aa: CASSRLGAHTGELFF

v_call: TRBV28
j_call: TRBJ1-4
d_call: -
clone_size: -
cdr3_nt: TGTGCCAGCAGATTCGGGGGGCGGGTTGAAAAACTGTTTTTT
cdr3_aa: CASRFGGRVEKLFF

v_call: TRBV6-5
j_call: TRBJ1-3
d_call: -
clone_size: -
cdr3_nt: TGTGCCAGCAGTCCCGACCCGCGGGCCGGAAACACCATATATTTT
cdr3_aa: CASSPDPRAGNTIYF

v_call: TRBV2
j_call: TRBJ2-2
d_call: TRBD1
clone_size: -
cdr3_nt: TGTGCCAGCAGTGAGCTACAGGGGGCCCCCGGGGAGCTGTTTTTT
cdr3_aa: CASSELQGAPGELFF

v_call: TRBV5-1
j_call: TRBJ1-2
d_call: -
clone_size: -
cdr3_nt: TGCGCCAGCGGCGGTGGGGATGGCTACACCTTC
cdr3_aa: CASGGGDGYTF

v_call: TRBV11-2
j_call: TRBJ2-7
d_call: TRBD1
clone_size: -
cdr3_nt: TGTGCCAGCAGCCGAAACCGGGACAGGGTATACGAGCAGTACTTC
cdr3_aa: CASSRNRDRVYEQYF

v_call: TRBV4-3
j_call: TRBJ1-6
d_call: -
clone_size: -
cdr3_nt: TGCGCCAGCAGCCAAGGGCACGAGAATTCACCCCTCCACTTT
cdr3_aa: CASSQGHENSPLHF

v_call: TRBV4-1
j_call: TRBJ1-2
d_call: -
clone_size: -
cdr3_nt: TGCGCCAGCAGCCAAGATCGAGTCGATGGCTACACCTTC
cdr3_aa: CASSQDRVDGYTF

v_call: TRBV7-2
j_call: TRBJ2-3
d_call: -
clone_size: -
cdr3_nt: TGTGCCAGCAGCTTAGAATATCAACGCACAGATACGCAGTATTTT
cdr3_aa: CASSLEYQRTDTQYF

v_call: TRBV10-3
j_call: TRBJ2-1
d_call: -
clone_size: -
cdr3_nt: TGTGCCATCAGTGAGTCAAGCAGGGGAAATGAGCAGTTCTTC
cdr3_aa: CAISESSRGNEQFF

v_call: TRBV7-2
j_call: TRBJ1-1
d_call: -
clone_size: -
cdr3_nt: TGTGCCAGCAGCTGGTCCAGGGGAAAAACTGAAGCTTTCTTT
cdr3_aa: CASSWSRGKTEAFF

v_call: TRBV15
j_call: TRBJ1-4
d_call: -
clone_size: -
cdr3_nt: TGTGCCACCAGCAGAGATATCCCCGATTGGAAACTGTTTTTT
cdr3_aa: CATSRDIPDWKLFF

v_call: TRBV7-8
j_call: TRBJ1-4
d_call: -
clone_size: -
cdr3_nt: TGTGCCAGCAGCTCCTCGGAGTTTAATGAAAAACTGTTTTTT
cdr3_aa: CASSSSEFNEKLFF

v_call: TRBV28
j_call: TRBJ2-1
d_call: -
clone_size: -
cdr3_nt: TGTGCCAGCAGCTTAGGAAGCCGGTCCAATGAGCAGTTCTTC
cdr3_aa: CASSLGSRSNEQFF

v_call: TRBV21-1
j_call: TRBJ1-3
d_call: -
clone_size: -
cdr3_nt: TGTGCCAGCAGCAAAGTACATGGAAACACCATATATTTT
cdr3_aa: CASSKVHGNTIYF

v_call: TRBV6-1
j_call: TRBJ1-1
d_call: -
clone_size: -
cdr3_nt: TGTGCCAGCAGTGGCATCCCGAAAGCTTTCTTT
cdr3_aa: CASSGIPKAFF

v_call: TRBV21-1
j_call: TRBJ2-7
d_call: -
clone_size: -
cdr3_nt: TGTGCCAGCAGCGAGGGACTAGTTCTCCACGAGCAGTACTTC
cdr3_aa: CASSEGLVLHEQYF

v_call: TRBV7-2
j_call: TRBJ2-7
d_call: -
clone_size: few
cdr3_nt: TGTGCCAGCAGCTTAGCGGCTAGCAGCTCCTACGAGCAGTACTTC
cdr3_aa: CASSLAASSSYEQYF

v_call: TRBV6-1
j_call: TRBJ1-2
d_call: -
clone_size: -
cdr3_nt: TGTGCCAGCCGCCTCCTGGGAAATGACTATGGCTACACCTTC
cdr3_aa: CASRLLGNDYGYTF

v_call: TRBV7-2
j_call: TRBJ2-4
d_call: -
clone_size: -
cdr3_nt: TGTGCCAGCAGCTTAGGGATTCCTTTTGGAGCCAAAAACATTCAGTACTTC
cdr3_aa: CASSLGIPFGAKNIQYF